The entry that follows covers one T cell receptor (beta chain) sequence. Antigen specificity is unknown. V lost 0 bases to trimming and J lost 2 bases; unmatched junction nucleotides: 10. There are 17 residues in the CDR3. Per germline, CDR1 SGHAT and CDR2 FQDESV (reference sequence). This sample is part of a study of response to subunit inactivated influenza vaccine. Study observations and caveats: Every seasonal influenza vaccination brings in few new T cells, the authors suggested.

TCRdb ran MiXCR on the RT-PCR reads and lists one entry per CDR3 protein. The sample has more than 700,000 distinct CDR3 sequences; around 20% are singletons. The TCR was taken from a man aged 45-65 years who received an inactivated influenza vaccine. The gene calls are TRBV11-1 and TRBJ2-7; 7 positions match TRBD2. Sample: PBMCs from blood, taken about 5 days after vaccination. The CDR3 DNA reads TGTGCCAGCAGCTTAGCAAGGATAGCGGGCCTGACCTACGAGCAGTACTTC. This gives the protein CASSLARIAGLTYEQYF.